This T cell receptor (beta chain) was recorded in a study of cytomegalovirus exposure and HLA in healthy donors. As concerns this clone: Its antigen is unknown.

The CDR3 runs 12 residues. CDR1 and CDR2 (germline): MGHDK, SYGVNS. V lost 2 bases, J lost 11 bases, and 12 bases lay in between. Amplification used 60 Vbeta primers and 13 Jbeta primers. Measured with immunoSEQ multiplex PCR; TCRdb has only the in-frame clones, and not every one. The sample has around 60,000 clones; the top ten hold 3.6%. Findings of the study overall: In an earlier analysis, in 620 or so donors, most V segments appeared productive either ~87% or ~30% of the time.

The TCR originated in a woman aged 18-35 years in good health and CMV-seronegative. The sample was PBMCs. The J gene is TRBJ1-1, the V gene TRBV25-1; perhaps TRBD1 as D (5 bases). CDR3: CASSEGAKGAFF. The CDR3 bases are TGTGCCAGCAGTGAAGGGGCAAAGGGCGCTTTCTTT.